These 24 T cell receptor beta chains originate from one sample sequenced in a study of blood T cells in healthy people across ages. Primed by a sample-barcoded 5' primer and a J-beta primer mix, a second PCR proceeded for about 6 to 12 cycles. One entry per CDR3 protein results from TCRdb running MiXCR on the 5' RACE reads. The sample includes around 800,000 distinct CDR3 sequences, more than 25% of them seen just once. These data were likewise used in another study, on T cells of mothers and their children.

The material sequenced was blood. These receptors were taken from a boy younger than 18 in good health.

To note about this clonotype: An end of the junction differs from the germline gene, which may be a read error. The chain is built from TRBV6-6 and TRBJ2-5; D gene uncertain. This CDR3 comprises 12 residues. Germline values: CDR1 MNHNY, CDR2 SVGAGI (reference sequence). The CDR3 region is CASSLVPGPSSF. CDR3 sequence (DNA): TGTGCCAGCAGCCTTGTCCCGGGCCCTTCATCATTC.

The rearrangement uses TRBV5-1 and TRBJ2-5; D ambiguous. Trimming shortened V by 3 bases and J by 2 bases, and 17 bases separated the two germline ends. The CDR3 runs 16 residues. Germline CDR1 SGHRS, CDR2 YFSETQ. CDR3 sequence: CASSYGRRPHQETQYF. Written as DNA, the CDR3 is TGCGCCAGCAGCTATGGACGGCGGCCCCATCAAGAGACCCAGTACTTC.

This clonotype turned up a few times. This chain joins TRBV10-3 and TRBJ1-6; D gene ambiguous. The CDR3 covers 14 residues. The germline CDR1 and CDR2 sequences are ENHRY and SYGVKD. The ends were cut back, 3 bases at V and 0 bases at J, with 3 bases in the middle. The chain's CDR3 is CAISDSSYNSPLHF. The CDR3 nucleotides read TGTGCCATCAGTGACAGCTCCTATAATTCACCCCTCCACTTT.

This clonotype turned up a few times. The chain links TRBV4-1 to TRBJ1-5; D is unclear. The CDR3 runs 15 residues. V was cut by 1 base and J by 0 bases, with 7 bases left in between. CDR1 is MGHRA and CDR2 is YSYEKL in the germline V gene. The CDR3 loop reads CASSQGPNSNQPQHF. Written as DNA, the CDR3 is TGCGCCAGCAGCCAAGGACCTAATAGCAATCAGCCCCAGCATTTT.

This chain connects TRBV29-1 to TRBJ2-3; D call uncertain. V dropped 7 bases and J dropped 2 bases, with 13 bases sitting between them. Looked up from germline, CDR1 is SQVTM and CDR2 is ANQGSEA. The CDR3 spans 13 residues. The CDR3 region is CSADRGTTDTQYF. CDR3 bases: TGCAGCGCCGACCGAGGAACCACAGATACGCAGTATTTT.

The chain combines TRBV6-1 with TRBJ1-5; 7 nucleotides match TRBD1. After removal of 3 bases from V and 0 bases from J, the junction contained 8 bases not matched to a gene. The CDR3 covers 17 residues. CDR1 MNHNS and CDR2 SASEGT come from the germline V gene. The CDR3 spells CASSDQGDSNSNQPQHF. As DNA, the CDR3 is TGTGCCAGCAGTGACCAGGGGGACAGTAATAGCAATCAGCCCCAGCATTTT.

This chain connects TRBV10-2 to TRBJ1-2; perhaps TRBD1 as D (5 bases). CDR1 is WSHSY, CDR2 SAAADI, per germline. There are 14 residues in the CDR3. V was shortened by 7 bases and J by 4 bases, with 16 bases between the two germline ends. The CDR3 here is CASKLDGAPYGYTF. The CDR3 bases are TGCGCCAGCAAGCTGGACGGGGCTCCCTATGGCTACACCTTC.

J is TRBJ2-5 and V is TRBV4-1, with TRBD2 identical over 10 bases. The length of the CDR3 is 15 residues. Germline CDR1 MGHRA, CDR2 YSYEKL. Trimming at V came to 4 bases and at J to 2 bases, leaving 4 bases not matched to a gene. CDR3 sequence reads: CASSRFSGGQETQYF. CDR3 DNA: TGCGCCAGCAGCCGGTTTAGCGGGGGGCAAGAGACCCAGTACTTC.

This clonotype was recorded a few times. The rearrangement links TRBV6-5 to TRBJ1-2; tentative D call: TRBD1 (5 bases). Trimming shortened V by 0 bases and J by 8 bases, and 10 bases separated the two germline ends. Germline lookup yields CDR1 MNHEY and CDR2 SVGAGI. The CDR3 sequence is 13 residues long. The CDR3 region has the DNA TGTGCCAGCAGTTACTCGGGCAGGGACGGCTACACCTTC. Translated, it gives CASSYSGRDGYTF.

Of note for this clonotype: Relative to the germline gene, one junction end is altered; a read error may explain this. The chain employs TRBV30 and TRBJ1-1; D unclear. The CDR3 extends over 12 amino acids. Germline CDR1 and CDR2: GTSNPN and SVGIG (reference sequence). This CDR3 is CVWSSWATEAFF. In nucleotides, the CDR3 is TGTGTCTGGAGTTCCTGGGCCACTGAAGCTTTCTTT.

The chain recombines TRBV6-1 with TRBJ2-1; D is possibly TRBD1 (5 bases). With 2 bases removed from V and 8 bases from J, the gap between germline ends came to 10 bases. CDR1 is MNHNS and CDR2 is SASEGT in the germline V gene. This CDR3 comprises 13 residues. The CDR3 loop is CASSERGPYEQFF. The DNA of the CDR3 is TGTGCCAGCAGTGAAAGGGGTCCATATGAGCAGTTCTTC.

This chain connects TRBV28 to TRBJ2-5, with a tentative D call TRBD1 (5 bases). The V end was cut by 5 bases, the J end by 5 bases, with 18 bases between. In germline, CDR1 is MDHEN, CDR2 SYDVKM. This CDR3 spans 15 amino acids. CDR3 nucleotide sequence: TGTGCCAGCAGTCAAAGCCCAGGGAATGAGGAGACCCAGTACTTC. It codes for CASSQSPGNEETQYF.

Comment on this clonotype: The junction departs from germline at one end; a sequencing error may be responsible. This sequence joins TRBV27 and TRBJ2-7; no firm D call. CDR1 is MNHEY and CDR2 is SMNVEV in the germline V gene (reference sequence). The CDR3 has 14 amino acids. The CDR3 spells CASSLSSPSYEQYF. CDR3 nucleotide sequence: TGTGCCAGCAGTCTATCGAGTCCTTCCTACGAGCAGTACTTC.

The CDR3 DNA reads TGTGCCAGCAGCTTAGGCGGGCTAGCGGGGTACAATGAGCAGTTCTTC. It encodes CASSLGGLAGYNEQFF. This chain uses TRBV7-2 with TRBJ2-1, with 9 bases matching TRBD2. The junction had 5 bases not matched to a gene; V was cut back by 1 base and J by 4 bases. Germline V gene data show CDR1 as SGHTA and CDR2 as FQGNSA. CDR3 length equals 16 residues.

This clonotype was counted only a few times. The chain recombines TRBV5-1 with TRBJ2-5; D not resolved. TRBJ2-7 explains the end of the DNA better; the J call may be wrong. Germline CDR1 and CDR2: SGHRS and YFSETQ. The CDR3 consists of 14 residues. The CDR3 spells CASSLEDRTYEQYF. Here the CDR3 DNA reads TGCGCCAGCAGCTTGGAGGACCGGACCTACGAGCAGTACTTC.

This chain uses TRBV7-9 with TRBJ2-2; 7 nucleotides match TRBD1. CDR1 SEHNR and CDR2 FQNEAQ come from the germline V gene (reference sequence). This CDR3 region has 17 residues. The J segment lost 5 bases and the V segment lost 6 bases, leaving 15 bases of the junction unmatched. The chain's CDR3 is CASSSPTGAERTGELFF. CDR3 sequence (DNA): TGTGCCAGCAGTTCTCCTACAGGGGCGGAAAGGACCGGGGAGCTGTTTTTT.

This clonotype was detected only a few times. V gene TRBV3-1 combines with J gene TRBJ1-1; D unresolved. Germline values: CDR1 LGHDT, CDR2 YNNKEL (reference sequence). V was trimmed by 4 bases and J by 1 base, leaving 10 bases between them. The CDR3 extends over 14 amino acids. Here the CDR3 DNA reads TGTGCCAGCAGCCCATCCGAGGCGAACACTGAAGCTTTCTTT. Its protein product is CASSPSEANTEAFF.

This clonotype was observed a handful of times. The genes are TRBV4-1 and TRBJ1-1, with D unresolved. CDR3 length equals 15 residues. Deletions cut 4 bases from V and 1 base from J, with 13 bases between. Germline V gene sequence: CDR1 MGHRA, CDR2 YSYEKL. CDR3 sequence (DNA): TGCGCCAGCAGCCGGGAACCGACGGGGAACACTGAAGCTTTCTTT. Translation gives CASSREPTGNTEAFF.

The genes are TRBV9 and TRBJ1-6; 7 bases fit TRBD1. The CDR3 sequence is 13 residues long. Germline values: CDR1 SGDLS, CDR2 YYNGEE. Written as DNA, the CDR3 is TGTGCTACCTCCAGGGGGGATAATTCACCCCTCCACTTT. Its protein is CATSRGDNSPLHF.

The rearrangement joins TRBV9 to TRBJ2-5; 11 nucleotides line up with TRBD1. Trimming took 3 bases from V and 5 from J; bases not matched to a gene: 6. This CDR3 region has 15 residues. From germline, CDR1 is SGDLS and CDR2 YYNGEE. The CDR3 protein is CASSGRTGGGETQYF. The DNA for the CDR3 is TGTGCCAGCAGCGGGCGGACAGGGGGCGGCGAGACCCAGTACTTC.

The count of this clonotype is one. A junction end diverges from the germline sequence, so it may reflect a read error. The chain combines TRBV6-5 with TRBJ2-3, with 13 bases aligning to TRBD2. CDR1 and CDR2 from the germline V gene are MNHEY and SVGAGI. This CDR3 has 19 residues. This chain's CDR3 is CASSYSILAGGPSKDTQYF. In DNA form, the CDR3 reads TGTGCCAGCAGTTACTCGATACTAGCGGGGGGGCCAAGCAAAGATACGCAGTATTTT.

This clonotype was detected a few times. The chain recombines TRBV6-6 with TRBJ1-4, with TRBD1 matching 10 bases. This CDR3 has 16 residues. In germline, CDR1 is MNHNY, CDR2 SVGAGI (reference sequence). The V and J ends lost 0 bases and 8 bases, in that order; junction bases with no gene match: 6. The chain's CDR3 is CASSYSTRTGGEKLFF. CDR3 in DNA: TGTGCCAGCAGTTACTCGACCCGGACAGGGGGAGAAAAACTGTTTTTT.

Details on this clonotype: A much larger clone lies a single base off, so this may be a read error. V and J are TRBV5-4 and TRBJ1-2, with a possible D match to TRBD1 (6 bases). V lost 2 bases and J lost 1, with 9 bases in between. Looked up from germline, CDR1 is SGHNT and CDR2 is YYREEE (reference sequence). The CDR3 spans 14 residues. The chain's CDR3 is CASSFGGLNYGYTF. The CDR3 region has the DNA TGTGCCAGCAGCTTTGGGGGCCTTAACTATGGCTACACCTTC.

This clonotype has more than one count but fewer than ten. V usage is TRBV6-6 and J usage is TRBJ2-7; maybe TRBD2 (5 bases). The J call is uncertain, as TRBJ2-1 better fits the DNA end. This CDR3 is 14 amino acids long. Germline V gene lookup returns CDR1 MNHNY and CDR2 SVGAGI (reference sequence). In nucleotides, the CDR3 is TGTGCCAGCAGTTACTTGCCGGACTCCTACGAGCAGTTCTTC. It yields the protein CASSYLPDSYEQFF.